This T cell receptor (beta chain) emerged from a study of post-analysis software for immune sequencing data. Study details: Relapsing-remitting, secondary progressive and progressive-relapsing multiple sclerosis were all included among the disease courses. Study results and caveats: Comparison with controls showed significantly lower normalized Chao1 diversity in multiple sclerosis patients. Strong co-clustering by F measure was evident for samples that had been prepared in the same batch. When patients were compared with controls, about five TRBV segments were more frequent, TRBV5-6, TRBV5-1 and TRBV20-1 among them.

After removal of 4 bases from V and 5 bases from J, the junction contained 10 bases not matched to a gene. Germline CDR1 SGDLS, CDR2 YYNGEE. The CDR3 length is 15 residues. TCR beta libraries were prepared from cDNA with unique molecular identifiers. TCRdb re-called the PCR reads through MiXCR, storing one row per CDR3 protein. In the table there are approximately 730,000 distinct CDR3 sequences, under 60% of which are singletons. Concerning this clonotype: Its antigen is currently unknown.

The sample taken for sequencing was blood. The chain is built from TRBV9 and TRBJ2-5; 8 bases line up with TRBD2. The clonotype was recovered from a girl between 10 and 17 years old with multiple sclerosis. CDR3 protein: CASSPPLSGIETQYF. The CDR3 DNA follows: TGTGCCAGCAGCCCCCCCCTTAGCGGGATCGAGACCCAGTACTTC.